One and the same sample provided the 28 T cell receptor beta chains below, sequenced in a study of blood T cell repertoires in COVID-19. Profiling relied on immunoSEQ multiplex PCR, and the TCRdb table lists in-frame clones only, not all of them. This table holds roughly 400,000 clones, less than 95% found once. Sequenced material: PBMCs or T cells enriched from blood (not recorded which). These receptors originate from a man aged 18 to 35 who had recovered from COVID-19.

The rearrangement links TRBV27 to TRBJ2-5, with D maybe TRBD2 (5 bases). Looked up from germline, CDR1 is MNHEY and CDR2 is SMNVEV (reference sequence). This CDR3 has 14 residues. Trimming cost V 5 bases and J 7 bases, with 17 bases left between them. In DNA form, the CDR3 reads TGTGCCAGCAGTAGACTTTTCCCAGAGGGGACCCAGTACTTC. It translates to CASSRLFPEGTQYF.

The chain carries TRBV13 and TRBJ1-4; 8 nucleotides line up with TRBD1. V trimming: 4 bases; J trimming: 5 bases; junction bases outside the gene matches: 3. Per germline, CDR1 PRHDT and CDR2 FYEKMQ (reference sequence). This CDR3 region has 14 residues. The CDR3 nucleotides read TGTGCCAGCAGCTCGGACAGGGAAAATGAAAAACTGTTTTTT. Translating it yields CASSSDRENEKLFF.

The chain joins TRBV3-1 (or the pseudogene TRBV3-2) to TRBJ2-3; tentative D call: TRBD2 (5 bases). This CDR3 is 15 amino acids long. Trimming took off 4 bases at V and 1 base at J, with 12 bases between the two ends. Germline V lookup: CDR1 LGHDT, CDR2 YNNKEL (reference sequence). For the CDR3, the DNA is TGTGCCAGCAGCCGTTCTAGCAAACGCACAGATACGCAGTATTTT. It encodes CASSRSSKRTDTQYF.

This sequence joins TRBV3-1 (or the pseudogene TRBV3-2) and TRBJ2-1; 9 nucleotides match TRBD2. Germline CDR1 is LGHDT and CDR2 is YNNKEL (reference sequence). Germline trimming cut 4 bases from V and 3 bases from J; bases unmatched to any gene: 7. This CDR3 is 16 amino acids long. The CDR3 nucleotides are TGTGCCAGCAGCCCGATGACTAGCGGATACTACAATGAGCAGTTCTTC. Its protein product is CASSPMTSGYYNEQFF.

The rearrangement links TRBV5-1 to TRBJ2-1; TRBD2 matches 8 bases. This CDR3 has 14 residues. Germline CDR1 SGHRS, CDR2 YFSETQ. The V and J ends lost 5 bases and 7 bases, in that order; junction bases with no gene match: 8. The DNA of the CDR3 is TGCGCCAGCAGACCCCCGGGAGGGGTGAATGAGCAGTTCTTC. The encoded protein is CASRPPGGVNEQFF.

V usage is TRBV19 and J usage is TRBJ1-1; D not certain. The CDR3 sequence is 16 residues long. Trimming shortened V by 1 base and J by 2 bases, and 14 bases separated the two germline ends. Germline lookup yields CDR1 LNHDA and CDR2 SQIVND (reference sequence). This chain's CDR3 is CASSIVSARLNTEAFF. As DNA, the CDR3 is TGTGCCAGTAGTATAGTTTCCGCCAGGCTCAACACTGAAGCTTTCTTT.

The chain has TRBV5-5 and TRBJ1-2; D uncertain. Between the trimmed V and J ends, which lost 5 bases and 4 bases, there was a span of 15 bases. The germline V gene encodes CDR1 SGHKS and CDR2 YYEKEE (reference sequence). CDR3 length equals 14 residues. The CDR3: CASRKPASGYGYTF. For the CDR3, the DNA is TGTGCCAGCAGGAAGCCTGCCTCGGGCTATGGCTACACCTTC.

This chain links TRBV28 with TRBJ1-5; D remains ambiguous. CDR3 length equals 14 residues. With 6 bases removed from V and 6 bases from J, the gap between germline ends came to 15 bases. Germline V gene data show CDR1 as MDHEN and CDR2 as SYDVKM. CDR3 in amino acids: CASSIPPAGQPQHF. The CDR3 bases are TGTGCCAGCAGCATCCCCCCCGCGGGTCAGCCCCAGCATTTT.

In this sample, this clone turned up once. V is TRBV27 and J is TRBJ2-1, with D possibly matching TRBD1 (5 bases). The V gene's germline CDR1 is MNHEY and CDR2 SMNVEV (reference sequence). The CDR3 has 12 residues. The V and J ends lost 3 bases and 12 bases respectively, with 12 bases between them. The chain's CDR3 is CASSFNGARQFF. The CDR3 bases are TGTGCCAGCAGTTTTAATGGGGCTAGGCAGTTCTTC.

CDR3 DNA: TGTGCCAGCAGCCCCGGACAGGGGGCTACCCTACTGAACACTGAAGCTTTCTTT. This codes for CASSPGQGATLLNTEAFF. V gene TRBV4-2 combines with J gene TRBJ1-1; 11 positions match TRBD1. The V segment lost 4 bases and the J segment 0 bases; nucleotides outside the gene matches: 10. In germline, CDR1 is LGHNA, CDR2 YNFKEQ. The CDR3 is 18 residues long.

The chain has TRBV27 and TRBJ1-4; D might be TRBD1 (5 bases). Germline values: CDR1 MNHEY, CDR2 SMNVEV (reference sequence). V shed 2 bases and J shed 6 bases, with 22 bases lying between them. CDR3 length equals 18 residues. The CDR3 DNA follows: TGTGCCAGCAGTTTACACCCCTTAACGGGGGGTATGGATGAAAAACTGTTTTTT. Translation: CASSLHPLTGGMDEKLFF.

The rearrangement links TRBV5-6 to TRBJ1-6, with 8 nucleotides matching TRBD1. Germline V gene lookup returns CDR1 SGHDT and CDR2 YYEEEE. The CDR3 loop spans 14 amino acids. The V gene end was trimmed by 0 bases and the J gene end by 13 bases; junction bases not matched to a gene: 6. The CDR3 protein is CASSLGQGAVPLHF. CDR3 coding DNA: TGTGCCAGCAGCTTGGGGCAGGGGGCAGTCCCCCTCCACTTT.

The V call is TRBV27, the J call TRBJ1-1; 12 nucleotides line up with TRBD1. The germline V gene has CDR1 MNHEY and CDR2 SMNVEV (reference sequence). V was clipped by 5 bases and J by 0 bases; unmatched bases: 10. CDR3 size: 18 residues. CDR3 bases: TGTGCCAGCAGTCTATGGGGGACAGGGGGCGCTATGAACACTGAAGCTTTCTTT. Translated, it gives CASSLWGTGGAMNTEAFF.

V is TRBV3-1 (or the pseudogene TRBV3-2) and J is TRBJ1-2; D is ambiguous. The CDR3 is 13 amino acids. CDR1 LGHDT and CDR2 YNNKEL come from the germline V gene (reference sequence). V lost 2 bases, J lost 4 bases, and 8 bases lay in between. The CDR3 nucleotides read TGTGCCAGCAGCCAAACGCTACGCTATGGCTACACCTTC. Its translation is CASSQTLRYGYTF.

The J gene is TRBJ1-5, the V gene TRBV2; perhaps TRBD1 as D (6 bases). Germline lookup yields CDR1 SNHLY and CDR2 FYNNEI. The CDR3 spans 15 residues. V was pared by 6 bases and J by 0 bases, with 12 bases between. CDR3: CASSPGQTSNQPQHF. CDR3 in DNA: TGTGCCAGCAGCCCCGGACAGACTAGCAATCAGCCCCAGCATTTT.

In this sample, this clone turned up a few times. This chain links TRBV2 with TRBJ1-2; 7 nucleotides agree with TRBD1. This CDR3 has 13 residues. V shed 8 bases and J 7 bases; nucleotides not matched to a gene: 10. CDR1 SNHLY and CDR2 FYNNEI come from the germline V gene. CDR3 region: CASDLTGRVGYTF. The CDR3 bases are TGTGCCAGCGATTTGACAGGGAGAGTTGGCTACACCTTC. Supplemented by reference TRBV2 and TRBJ1-2, the full variable domain reads EPEVTQTPSHQVTQMGQEVILRCVPISNHLYFYWYRQILGQKVEFLVSFYNNEISEKSEIFDDQFSVERPDGSNFTLKIRSTKLEDSAMYFCASDLTGRVGYTFGSGTRLTVV.

This chain links TRBV7-2 with TRBJ1-5, with 7 bases that match TRBD1. Germline CDR1 and CDR2: SGHTA and FQGNSA. V shed 5 bases, J shed 4 bases, and the junction held 8 bases outside the gene matches. The CDR3 totals 15 residues. As DNA, the CDR3 is TGTGCCAGCAGCGCGGGACAGTCAGAAAATCAGCCCCAGCATTTT. Translation: CASSAGQSENQPQHF.

The chain has TRBV6-5 and TRBJ1-5; TRBD1 aligns across 8 bases. Germline values: CDR1 MNHEY, CDR2 SVGAGI. This CDR3 is 13 amino acids long. Trimming removed 6 bases from V and 5 bases from J; junction bases left unmatched: 3. The chain's CDR3 is CASRLQGDQPQHF. The CDR3 bases are TGTGCCAGCAGGCTACAGGGGGATCAGCCCCAGCATTTT.

The chain recombines TRBV19 with TRBJ2-3; the match to TRBD2 covers 11 bases. Germline V gives CDR1 LNHDA, CDR2 SQIVND (reference sequence). This CDR3 comprises 19 residues. Trimming removed 7 bases from V and 3 bases from J; junction bases left unmatched: 18. The CDR3 nucleotides read TGTGCCAGTACCAATTGGGATAGTCTAGCGGGAGGTGATACAGATACGCAGTATTTT. Protein: CASTNWDSLAGGDTDTQYF.

V is TRBV5-1 and J is TRBJ2-3; 16 bases fit TRBD2. The V and J ends lost 3 bases and 3 bases, in that order; junction bases with no gene match: 4. Germline V gene sequence: CDR1 SGHRS, CDR2 YFSETQ. The CDR3 loop spans 17 amino acids. The CDR3 protein is CASSSGLAGGPTDTQYF. DNA for the CDR3: TGCGCCAGCAGCTCGGGACTAGCGGGAGGGCCAACAGATACGCAGTATTTT.

This clone was recorded only once. The chain recombines TRBV19 with TRBJ2-1, with 7 bases fitting TRBD2. V gave up 4 bases and J gave up 0 bases; unmatched junction bases: 6. Germline CDR1 reads LNHDA; CDR2 reads SQIVND (reference sequence). The CDR3 loop spans 16 amino acids. Here the CDR3 reads CASSTPGGSSYNEQFF. In nucleotides, the CDR3 is TGTGCCAGTAGTACCCCCGGGGGGAGCTCCTACAATGAGCAGTTCTTC. Drawing the rest from reference TRBV19 and TRBJ2-1, the complete variable domain is DGGITQSPKYLFRKEGQNVTLSCEQNLNHDAMYWYRQDPGQGLRLIYYSQIVNDFQKGDIAEGYSVSREKKESFPLTVTSAQKNPTAFYLCASSTPGGSSYNEQFFGPGTRLTVL.

CDR3 in DNA: TGTGCCACCAGTGCAGCGACTAGCTACGAGCAGTACTTC. This translates into CATSAATSYEQYF. The chain is built from TRBV24-1 and TRBJ2-7; possible D gene TRBD2, 6 bases. This CDR3 has 13 amino acids. In germline, CDR1 is KGHDR, CDR2 SFDVKD. The V and J ends lost 5 bases and 3 bases respectively, with 10 bases between them.

V gene TRBV9 combines with J gene TRBJ2-7, with a tentative D call TRBD2 (6 bases). The CDR3 sequence is 14 residues long. Germline V CDR1 and CDR2: SGDLS, YYNGEE. The germline V and J ends were trimmed by 0 bases and 3 bases, with 10 bases remaining between them. CDR3 amino acids: CASSVGSGFYEQYF. The CDR3 region has the DNA TGTGCCAGCAGCGTAGGTAGCGGATTCTACGAGCAGTACTTC.

V usage is TRBV4-1 and J usage is TRBJ2-1; TRBD2 matches at 12 bases. Per the germline V gene, CDR1 is MGHRA and CDR2 is YSYEKL. The CDR3 runs to 20 residues. Trimming took 0 bases from V and 7 from J; bases not matched to a gene: 16. The CDR3 DNA follows: TGCGCCAGCAGCCAAGAAGTTGCGCTAGCGGGAGGGCCTCCGGGTAATGAGCAGTTCTTC. The encoded protein is CASSQEVALAGGPPGNEQFF.

This chain connects TRBV7-9 to TRBJ1-4; TRBD1 aligns across 7 bases. The CDR3 has 19 amino acids. The V and J ends lost 0 bases and 0 bases, in that order; junction bases with no gene match: 10. The germline gives CDR1 SEHNR, CDR2 FQNEAQ (reference sequence). The CDR3 coding sequence is TGTGCCAGCAGCTTAGCGTGGAGGGACAGACCGGCAACTAATGAAAAACTGTTTTTT. This sequence encodes CASSLAWRDRPATNEKLFF.

This clone was seen once. The chain combines TRBV28 with TRBJ2-7; no reliable D call. Per the germline V gene, CDR1 is MDHEN and CDR2 is SYDVKM. V was pared by 2 bases and J by 3 bases, with 11 bases between. The CDR3 covers 14 residues. Written as DNA, the CDR3 is TGTGCCAGCAGTTTAGAACAGACCTACTACGAGCAGTACTTC. The encoded protein is CASSLEQTYYEQYF.

The chain joins TRBV5-4 to TRBJ2-7, with 11 positions matching TRBD1. The V and J ends lost 4 bases and 6 bases, in that order; junction bases with no gene match: 3. Germline V gives CDR1 SGHNT, CDR2 YYREEE (reference sequence). CDR3 size: 13 residues. CDR3 in amino acids: CASSRTGGFEQYF. The CDR3, as DNA: TGTGCCAGCAGCCGGACAGGGGGCTTCGAGCAGTACTTC.

The chain is built from TRBV5-1 and TRBJ2-7; 9 positions match TRBD1. The CDR3 runs 14 residues. Trimming at V came to 1 base and at J to 4 bases, leaving 3 bases not matched to a gene. Germline CDR1 is SGHRS and CDR2 is YFSETQ. CDR3 in DNA: TGCGCCAGCAGCTTGCGGGACAGGGCGTACGAGCAGTACTTC. This translates into CASSLRDRAYEQYF. Full variable domain (missing parts from reference TRBV5-1 and TRBJ2-7): KAGVTQTPRYLIKTRGQQVTLSCSPISGHRSVSWYQQTPGQGLQFLFEYFSETQRNKGNFPGRFSGRQFSNSRSEMNVSTLELGDSALYLCASSLRDRAYEQYFGPGTRLTVT.